This is a list of T cell receptor beta chains from one sample in a study of blood T cell repertoires in COVID-19. Repertoires were generated with immunoSEQ multiplex PCR, while TCRdb's copy carries only in-frame clones and drops some. The sample carries about 250,000 clones, about 89% recorded once. Sequenced sample: peripheral blood. The receptors here all came from a woman aged 55-69 years who had recovered from COVID-19. Both conserved end residues are part of each CDR3. A D gene is named only where the DNA matches it firmly. Clone size appears in some rows only: once, few, many, or a class for an expanded clone.

size: -
D: -
J: TRBJ2-3
V: TRBV28
CDR3: CASRPPGLQNTDTQYF
DNA: TGTGCCAGCAGACCACCGGGTCTGCAAAACACAGATACGCAGTATTTT

size: -
D: -
J: TRBJ1-2
V: TRBV5-1
CDR3: CASSTDINYGYTF
DNA: TGCGCCAGCAGCACGGACATAAACTATGGCTACACCTTC

size: -
D: TRBD2
J: TRBJ2-3
V: TRBV5-4
CDR3: CASSSGLAGRTDTQYF
DNA: TGTGCCAGCAGCTCAGGACTAGCGGGGCGGACAGATACGCAGTATTTT

size: few
D: -
J: TRBJ1-5
V: TRBV19
CDR3: CASSPTGGNQPQHF
DNA: TGTGCCAGTAGCCCTACGGGGGGCAATCAGCCCCAGCATTTT

size: once
D: -
J: TRBJ1-6
V: TRBV15
CDR3: CATSTGLSLDSPLHF
DNA: TGTGCCACCAGCACCGGACTATCCCTTGATTCACCCCTCCACTTT

size: few
D: TRBD1
J: TRBJ2-2
V: TRBV28
CDR3: CASRWDRNTGELFF
DNA: TGTGCCAGCAGGTGGGACAGGAACACCGGGGAGCTGTTTTTT

size: -
D: TRBD1
J: TRBJ1-1
V: TRBV18
CDR3: CASSPTGQGAVNTEAFF
DNA: TGTGCCAGCTCACCAACCGGACAGGGGGCGGTGAACACTGAAGCTTTCTTT

size: once
D: -
J: TRBJ2-1
V: TRBV29-1
CDR3: CSVEPRGYYNEQFF
DNA: TGCAGCGTTGAACCCCGGGGGTATTACAATGAGCAGTTCTTC

size: -
D: TRBD2
J: TRBJ2-1
V: TRBV28
CDR3: CASSIILAGGLIEQFF
DNA: TGTGCCAGCAGTATAATACTAGCGGGGGGGCTTATTGAGCAGTTCTTC

size: -
D: -
J: TRBJ1-1
V: TRBV7-3
CDR3: CASSYQGNTEAFF
DNA: TGTGCCAGCAGCTATCAGGGGAACACTGAAGCTTTCTTT

size: -
D: -
J: TRBJ1-2
V: TRBV5-6
CDR3: CASSPRGYGYTF
DNA: TGTGCCAGCAGCCCGCGGGGTTATGGCTACACCTTC

size: -
D: TRBD1
J: TRBJ1-2
V: TRBV5-8
CDR3: CASSSLGQGQGGYTF
DNA: TGTGCCAGCAGCAGCCTGGGACAGGGGCAAGGCGGCTACACCTTC

size: -
D: -
J: TRBJ2-7
V: TRBV10-3
CDR3: CAISEGLGVYEQYF
DNA: TGTGCCATCAGTGAGGGACTTGGAGTGTACGAGCAGTACTTC

size: -
D: TRBD1
J: TRBJ2-7
V: TRBV28
CDR3: CASSRDRGYEQYF
DNA: TGTGCCAGCAGCAGGGACAGGGGATACGAGCAGTACTTC

size: -
D: -
J: TRBJ2-7
V: TRBV11-3
CDR3: CASSFRGSSYEQYF
DNA: TGTGCCAGCAGCTTTAGGGGGAGCTCCTACGAGCAGTACTTC

size: -
D: -
J: TRBJ1-3
V: TRBV24-1
CDR3: CATSESTGNRDTIYF
DNA: TGTGCCACCAGTGAATCAACAGGGAACAGGGACACCATATATTTT

size: few
D: TRBD2
J: TRBJ2-3
V: TRBV7-6
CDR3: CASSLEPGLAGADTQYF
DNA: TGTGCCAGCAGCTTAGAACCAGGACTAGCGGGGGCAGATACGCAGTATTTT

size: many
D: TRBD1
J: TRBJ2-3
V: TRBV5-1
CDR3: CASFPGTGGPDTQYF
DNA: TGCGCCAGTTTTCCGGGGACAGGGGGCCCAGATACGCAGTATTTT

size: -
D: -
J: TRBJ1-6
V: TRBV6-5
CDR3: CASFPGANHNSPLHF
DNA: TGTGCCAGTTTTCCAGGGGCTAACCATAATTCACCCCTCCACTTT

size: -
D: TRBD2
J: TRBJ2-7
V: TRBV29-1
CDR3: CSVATLLAGVTYEQYF
DNA: TGCAGCGTTGCTACGCTACTAGCGGGGGTCACCTACGAGCAGTACTTC

size: -
D: TRBD2
J: TRBJ2-5
V: TRBV2
CDR3: CASKDRTSGGQETQYF
DNA: TGTGCCAGCAAGGATAGGACTAGCGGGGGTCAAGAGACCCAGTACTTC

size: few
D: -
J: TRBJ1-6
V: TRBV28
CDR3: CASNPRRDSPLHF
DNA: TGTGCCAGCAACCCCCGCCGGGATTCACCCCTCCACTTT

size: -
D: -
J: TRBJ1-6
V: TRBV9
CDR3: CASSEAVSYNSPLHF
DNA: TGTGCCAGCAGCGAGGCGGTCTCCTATAATTCACCCCTCCACTTT

size: -
D: -
J: TRBJ1-2
V: TRBV19
CDR3: CASTTWGGGYTF
DNA: TGTGCCAGTACCACTTGGGGCGGCGGCTACACCTTC

size: few
D: -
J: TRBJ1-5
V: TRBV5-1
CDR3: CASSYDSGDQPQHF
DNA: TGCGCCAGCAGTTATGACAGCGGGGATCAGCCCCAGCATTTT

size: -
D: -
J: TRBJ1-1
V: TRBV7-8
CDR3: CASSFGPLNTEAFF
DNA: TGTGCCAGCAGCTTTGGGCCGCTGAACACTGAAGCTTTCTTT

size: -
D: TRBD2
J: TRBJ2-2
V: TRBV18
CDR3: CASSPGGVNTGELFF
DNA: TGTGCCAGCTCACCGGGAGGGGTAAACACCGGGGAGCTGTTTTTT

size: -
D: -
J: TRBJ2-5
V: TRBV7-2
CDR3: CASSLGGTGQETQYF
DNA: TGTGCCAGCAGCTTAGGGGGAACAGGACAAGAGACCCAGTACTTC

size: -
D: TRBD1
J: TRBJ1-4
V: TRBV10-3
CDR3: CAISEPPSGQGNEKLFF
DNA: TGTGCCATCAGTGAGCCCCCGTCGGGACAGGGGAATGAAAAACTGTTTTTT